The 6 T cell receptor beta chains in this list originate from one sample, sequenced in a study of Ad26.COV2.S vaccination and SARS-CoV-2 variants. Treatment here: about 20 received Ad26.COV2.S at low or high dose, single or two shots; 5 received placebo; per-sample allocation not given. It was on day 63 after the first vaccine or placebo injection that samples were taken. Data came from immunoSEQ multiplex PCR; TCRdb stores just in-frame clones and leaves some out. The profile shows some 400,000 clones, about 88% of them singletons. The source was peripheral blood, collected in a trial of Ad26.COV2.S vaccine versus placebo. Receptor source: a person between 18 and 60 years old who received the Ad26.COV2.S COVID-19 vaccine or a placebo.

The chain joins TRBV20-1 to TRBJ2-1; 7 nucleotides line up with TRBD2. There are 10 residues in the CDR3. The V gene's germline CDR1 is DFQATT and CDR2 SNEGSKA (reference sequence). The J segment lost 10 bases and the V segment lost 4 bases, leaving 1 base of the junction unmatched. The CDR3 reads CSATSGEQFF. The CDR3 region has the DNA TGCAGTGCTACTAGCGGAGAGCAGTTCTTC.

This rearrangement joins TRBV29-1 to TRBJ1-1; 9 nucleotides agree with TRBD1. V shed 7 bases and J 4 bases; nucleotides not matched to a gene: 4. Germline CDR1 SQVTM, CDR2 ANQGSEA. The CDR3 loop spans 12 amino acids. CDR3 nucleotides: TGCAGCGGCCGGGACAGGGTCACTGAAGCTTTCTTT. Its translation is CSGRDRVTEAFF.

The V gene is TRBV7-9, the J gene TRBJ2-5, with D perhaps TRBD2 (5 bases). The CDR3 is 11 residues long. CDR1 SEHNR and CDR2 FQNEAQ come from the germline V gene (reference sequence). V was trimmed by 5 bases and J by 7 bases, leaving 8 bases between them. The CDR3 nucleotides read TGTGCCAGCAGCGCCAGCGGGACCCAGTACTTC. Translated: CASSASGTQYF.

There are a few counts of this clone. The genes are TRBV6-5 and TRBJ2-7, with 7 bases fitting TRBD1. Unmatched junction bases numbered 9, after V lost 5 bases and J lost 8 bases. The CDR3 loop spans 13 amino acids. Germline CDR1 MNHEY, CDR2 SVGAGI. CDR3 DNA: TGTGCCAGCAGTATCGACAGGGAATGGCAGCAGTACTTC. Amino acid sequence: CASSIDREWQQYF.

The sample holds a few counts of this clone. In DNA, the CDR3 is TGTGCCATCAGTGATCAGTCCGGATTGGCCGGGAAGCCCGGGGAGCTGTTTTTT. The encoded protein is CAISDQSGLAGKPGELFF. J is TRBJ2-2 and V is TRBV10-3, with a tentative D call TRBD2 (5 bases). The CDR3 sequence is 18 residues long. The germline gives CDR1 ENHRY, CDR2 SYGVKD. V lost 3 bases, J lost 6 bases, and 23 bases lay in between.

The gene calls are TRBV28 and TRBJ1-2; D unclear. The V gene lost 4 bases and the J gene lost 2 bases, with 14 bases spanning the gap. Germline V CDR1 and CDR2: MDHEN, SYDVKM. This CDR3 contains 15 residues. For the CDR3, the DNA is TGTGCCAGCAGTTCCACCCAGAAGGGAAACTATGGCTACACCTTC. Translating gives CASSSTQKGNYGYTF.